This record covers a single T cell receptor beta chain. This record comes from a study of blood T cell repertoires in COVID-19. Study in general: Sites across the United States, Italy and Spain contributed samples from acute and convalescent COVID-19.

V lost 5 bases to trimming and J lost 0 bases, with 6 bases between them. The CDR3 is made up of 13 amino acids. The V gene's germline CDR1 is KGHDR and CDR2 SFDVKD. The assay was immunoSEQ multiplex PCR, and TCRdb's table has in-frame clones only and misses some. The repertoire holds about 95,000 clones, with roughly 79% as singletons. Sequencing was performed on peripheral blood. The source is an elderly man with COVID-19, enrolled during active disease. The chain has TRBV24-1 and TRBJ2-5; D unresolved. Written as DNA, the CDR3 is TGTGCCACCAGTGTCGAGAACCAAGAGACCCAGTACTTC. Translated, it gives CATSVENQETQYF.